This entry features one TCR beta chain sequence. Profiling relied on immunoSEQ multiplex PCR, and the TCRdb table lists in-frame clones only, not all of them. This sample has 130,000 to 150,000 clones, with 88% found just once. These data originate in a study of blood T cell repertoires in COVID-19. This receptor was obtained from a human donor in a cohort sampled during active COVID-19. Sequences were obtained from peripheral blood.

CDR3 region: CASLSGVMNTEAFF. The CDR3 coding sequence is TGCGCCAGCCTGTCAGGGGTTATGAACACTGAAGCTTTCTTT. This chain uses TRBV10-2 with TRBJ1-1; TRBD1 is a possible D gene (6 bases). CDR1 and CDR2 (germline): WSHSY, SAAADI. The CDR3 extends over 14 amino acids. V was pared by 8 bases and J by 0 bases, with 13 bases between.